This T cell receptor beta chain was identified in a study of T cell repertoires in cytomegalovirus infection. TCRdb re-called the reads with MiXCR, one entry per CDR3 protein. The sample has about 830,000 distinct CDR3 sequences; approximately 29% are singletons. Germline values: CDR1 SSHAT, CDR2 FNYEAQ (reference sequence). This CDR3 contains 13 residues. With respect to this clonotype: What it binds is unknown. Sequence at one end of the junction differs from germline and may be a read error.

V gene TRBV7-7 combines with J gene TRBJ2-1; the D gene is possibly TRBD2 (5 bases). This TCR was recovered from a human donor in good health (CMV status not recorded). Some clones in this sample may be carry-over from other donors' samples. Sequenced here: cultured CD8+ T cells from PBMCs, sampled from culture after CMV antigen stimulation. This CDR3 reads CASSLAPPKEQFF. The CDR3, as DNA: TGTGCTAGCAGCTTAGCGCCCCCAAAAGAGCAGTTCTTC.